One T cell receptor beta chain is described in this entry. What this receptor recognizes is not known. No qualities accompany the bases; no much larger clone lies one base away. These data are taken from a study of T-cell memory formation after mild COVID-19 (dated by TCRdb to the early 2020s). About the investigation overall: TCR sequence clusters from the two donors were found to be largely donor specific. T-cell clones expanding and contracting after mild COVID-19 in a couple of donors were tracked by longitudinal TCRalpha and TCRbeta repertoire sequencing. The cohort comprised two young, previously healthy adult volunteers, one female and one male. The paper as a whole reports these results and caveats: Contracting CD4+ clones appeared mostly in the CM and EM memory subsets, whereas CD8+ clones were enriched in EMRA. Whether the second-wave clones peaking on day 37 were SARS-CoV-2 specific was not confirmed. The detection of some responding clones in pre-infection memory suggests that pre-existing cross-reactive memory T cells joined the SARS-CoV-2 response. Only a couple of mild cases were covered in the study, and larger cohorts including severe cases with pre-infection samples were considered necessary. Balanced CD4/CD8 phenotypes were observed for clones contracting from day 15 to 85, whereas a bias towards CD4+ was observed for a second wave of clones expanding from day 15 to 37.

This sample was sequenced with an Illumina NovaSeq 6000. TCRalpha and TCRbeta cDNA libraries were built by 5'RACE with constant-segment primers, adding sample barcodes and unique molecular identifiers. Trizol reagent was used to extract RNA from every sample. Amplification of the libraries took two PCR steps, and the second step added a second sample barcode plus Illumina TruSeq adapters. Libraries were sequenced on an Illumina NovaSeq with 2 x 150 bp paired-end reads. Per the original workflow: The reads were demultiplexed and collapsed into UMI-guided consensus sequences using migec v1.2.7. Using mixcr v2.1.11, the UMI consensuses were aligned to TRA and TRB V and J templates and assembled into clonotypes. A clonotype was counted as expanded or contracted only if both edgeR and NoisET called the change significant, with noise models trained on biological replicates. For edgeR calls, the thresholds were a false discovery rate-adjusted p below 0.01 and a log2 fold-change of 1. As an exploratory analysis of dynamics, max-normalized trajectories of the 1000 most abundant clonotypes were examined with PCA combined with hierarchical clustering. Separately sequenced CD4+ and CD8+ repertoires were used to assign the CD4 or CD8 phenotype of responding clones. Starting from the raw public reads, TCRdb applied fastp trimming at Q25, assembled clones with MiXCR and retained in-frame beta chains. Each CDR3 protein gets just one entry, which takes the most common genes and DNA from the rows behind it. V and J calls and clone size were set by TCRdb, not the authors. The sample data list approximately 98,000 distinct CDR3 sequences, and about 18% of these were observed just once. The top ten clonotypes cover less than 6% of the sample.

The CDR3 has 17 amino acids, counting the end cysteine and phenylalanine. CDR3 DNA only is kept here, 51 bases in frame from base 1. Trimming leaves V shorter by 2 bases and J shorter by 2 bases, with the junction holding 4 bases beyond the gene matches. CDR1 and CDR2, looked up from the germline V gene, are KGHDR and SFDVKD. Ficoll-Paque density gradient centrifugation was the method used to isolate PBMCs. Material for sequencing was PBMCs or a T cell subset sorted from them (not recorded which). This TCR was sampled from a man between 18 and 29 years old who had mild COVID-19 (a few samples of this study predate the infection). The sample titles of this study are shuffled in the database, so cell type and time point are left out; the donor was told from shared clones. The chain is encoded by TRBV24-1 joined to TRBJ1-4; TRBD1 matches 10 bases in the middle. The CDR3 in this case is CATSDSGQGVTNEKLFF. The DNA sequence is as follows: TGTGCCACCAGTGATTCAGGACAGGGGGTCACTAATGAAAAACTGTTTTTT.